The T cell receptor beta chain described here comes from a study of blood T cells in healthy people across ages. Through a sample-barcoded 5' primer and a J-beta primer mix, a second PCR was run for about 6 to 12 cycles. Each cDNA was tagged by a template-switch adaptor containing 12 random nucleotides. TCRdb re-called the 5' RACE reads with MiXCR, one entry per CDR3 protein. The table records about 720,000 distinct CDR3 sequences, 25% of them present only once. Per sample, extraction of total RNA gave at least 5.5 micrograms in every case. There are 16 residues in the CDR3. Germline CDR1 reads MDHEN; CDR2 reads SYDVKM. V lost 4 bases to trimming and J lost 7 bases, with 23 bases between them. This sample was also put to use in a study of T cells of mothers and their children.

The J gene is TRBJ2-7, the V gene TRBV28; the D gene could be TRBD1 or TRBD2 (6 bases each). Specimen: blood. This TCR was recovered from a boy aged 10-17 years in good health. The CDR3 DNA follows: TGTGCCAGCAGTTCGCCGCGTGGGGGGCTATTGTGGGAGCAGTACTTC. This translates into CASSSPRGGLLWEQYF.